The clone carrying this T cell receptor beta chain has a handful of counts. Its antigen is not known. The CDR3 has 16 residues. CDR1 LGHNA and CDR2 YNFKEQ come from the germline V gene. V lost 0 bases and J 7 bases, leaving 18 bases between the germline ends. Since all of the isolated RNA was reverse transcribed, expressed TCRB transcripts were what got sequenced. Data came from immunoSEQ multiplex PCR; TCRdb stores just in-frame clones and leaves some out. Among about 650,000 clones, 12% were seen once, and the ten largest hold more than 0.1%. The sample is drawn from a study of beta chain features in type 1 diabetes. Study-level findings and limits: Naive, central memory and Treg TCRB repertoires appeared more alike in patients than in healthy donors. Insertions at VDJ junctions were less frequent in type 1 diabetes patients. These patients also deleted more nucleotides at the same junctions. Researchers report that Type 1 diabetes patients had moderately but significantly shorter TCRB CDR3s across all four CD4+ subsets.

The genes are TRBV4-2 and TRBJ2-5; no clear D. Sequencing was done on a sample of naive CD4+ T cells from blood. The receptor was derived from a man aged 25 to 45 with type 1 diabetes. The DNA for the CDR3 is TGTGCCAGCAGCCAAGATCTTGGAACTCCTGGCGGGACCCAGTACTTC. This encodes CASSQDLGTPGGTQYF.